The subject of this entry is one TCR beta chain. There are 15 residues in the CDR3. Germline V gives CDR1 MNHNY, CDR2 SVGAGI (reference sequence). V lost 0 bases, J lost 2 bases, and 10 bases lay in between. This entry comes from a study of blood T cell repertoires in COVID-19. Seattle participants joined during active infection and were tracked over time. Profiling relied on immunoSEQ multiplex PCR, and the TCRdb table lists in-frame clones only, not all of them. This table has around 220,000 clones, about 88% appearing once. The chain has TRBV6-6 and TRBJ2-5; no reliable D call. This clonotype was obtained from a woman in her 50s with COVID-19, enrolled during active disease. The sample was peripheral blood. The CDR3: CASSYSNPEQETQYF. The DNA of the CDR3 is TGTGCCAGCAGTTACTCGAATCCTGAGCAAGAGACCCAGTACTTC.